This TCR beta chain was sequenced during a study of blood T cell repertoires in COVID-19. Across the whole study: Italy, Spain and the United States were the sources of the convalescent and acute COVID-19 samples. Sources were T cells, B-cell-depleted T cells, or PBMCs; the material itself was cDNA or gDNA.

The CDR3 runs 15 residues. The germline gives CDR1 LNHDA, CDR2 SQIVND (reference sequence). Trimming pared 3 bases from V and 5 bases from J, leaving 14 bases between. Original methodology: Reference gene primer amplification gave estimated nucleated cell counts. TCRdb's table, derived via immunoSEQ multiplex PCR, lists solely in-frame clones and lacks some. The V and J calls and the clone size are those of that table, but D and trimming were determined from the DNA. The sample includes about 100,000 clones, roughly nine tenths seen only once; the top ten take roughly 0.99%. This chain connects TRBV19 to TRBJ1-5; D unresolved. This TCR was recovered from a man aged 55 to 70 with acute or convalescent COVID-19. The sample taken for sequencing was peripheral blood. The CDR3 loop reads CASSIFGLSDQPQHF. CDR3 DNA sequence: TGTGCCAGTAGTATTTTCGGGTTGTCGGATCAGCCCCAGCATTTT.